The present T cell receptor beta chain was sequenced within a study of cytomegalovirus exposure and HLA in healthy donors. Germline lookup yields CDR1 SGHRS and CDR2 YFSETQ. The CDR3 totals 18 residues. Trimming took 4 bases from V and 4 from J; bases not matched to a gene: 9. The PCR used 60 Vbeta and 13 Jbeta primers. Libraries were prepared by immunoSEQ multiplex PCR; TCRdb keeps only in-frame clonotypes and omits some of them. Of 100,000 or so clones in the sample, approximately 82% are singletons; the top ten hold over 8%. This chain uses TRBV5-1 with TRBJ2-6, with 12 bases aligning to TRBD1. Sequenced: PBMCs. The source is a man aged 35 to 55 in good health and CMV-seropositive. The CDR3 DNA sequence: TGCGCCAGCAGCACCTCCGGGACAGGGGGCACCGGGGCCAACGTCCTGACTTTC. It is translated as CASSTSGTGGTGANVLTF.